Presented here are 6 T cell receptor beta chains from one specimen sequenced in a study of chemoradiotherapy in HPV16-positive cancers. Data came from immunoSEQ multiplex PCR; TCRdb stores just in-frame clones and leaves some out. This sample yields 13,000 or so clones, of which approximately 85% are seen a single time; roughly 6.2% belongs to the top ten. The source material was blood, sampled from a patient who underwent chemoradiotherapy. These receptors all stem from a human donor with HPV-associated anogenital cancer.

The chain recombines TRBV5-1 with TRBJ2-1; 11 bases match TRBD1. CDR3 length: 16 residues. Germline assignment: CDR1 SGHRS and CDR2 YFSETQ. The V and J ends lost 4 bases and 6 bases, in that order; junction bases with no gene match: 9. CDR3 in amino acids: CASSPGRGQGVNEQFF. CDR3 in DNA: TGCGCCAGCAGCCCCGGACGGGGACAGGGGGTCAATGAGCAGTTCTTC.

This clone was counted between two and nine times. The gene calls are TRBV6-6 and TRBJ2-5, with TRBD2 matching 8 bases. Germline trimming cut 6 bases from V and 0 bases from J; bases unmatched to any gene: 3. Germline assignment: CDR1 MNHNY and CDR2 SVGAGI (reference sequence). The CDR3 runs to 14 residues. The CDR3 protein is CASRRGADQETQYF. As DNA, the CDR3 is TGTGCCAGCAGGCGGGGGGCCGACCAAGAGACCCAGTACTTC.

The genes are TRBV11-2 and TRBJ1-6, with D hard to call. The length of the CDR3 is 14 residues. V was pared by 3 bases and J by 9 bases, with 12 bases between. From germline, CDR1 is SGHAT and CDR2 FQNNGV. The CDR3 sequence: CASSLRAKGSPLHF. CDR3 sequence (DNA): TGTGCCAGCAGCTTGCGGGCCAAGGGTTCACCCCTCCACTTT.

The chain employs TRBV9 and TRBJ1-5, with D perhaps matching TRBD1 (6 bases). Germline V gene sequence: CDR1 SGDLS, CDR2 YYNGEE. The CDR3 has 15 amino acids. The V end lost 0 bases, the J end lost 2 bases, and 9 bases lay between the germline ends. CDR3: CASSVEKGGNQPQHF. The CDR3 nucleotides are TGTGCCAGCAGCGTAGAGAAGGGGGGCAATCAGCCCCAGCATTTT.

This chain links TRBV10-1 with TRBJ1-2, with 9 bases lining up with TRBD1. The CDR3 is made up of 13 amino acids. Germline assignment: CDR1 WNHNN and CDR2 SYGVQD (reference sequence). The V segment lost 5 bases and the J segment 3 bases; nucleotides outside the gene matches: 1. CDR3 residues: CASSRDRDYGYTF. CDR3 in DNA: TGCGCCAGCAGTAGGGACAGGGACTATGGCTACACCTTC.

The V and J genes are TRBV6-4 and TRBJ2-3, with unresolved D. Trimming cost V 2 bases and J 6 bases, with 12 bases left between them. This CDR3 comprises 14 residues. CDR1 is MRHNA, CDR2 SNTAGT, per germline. Written as DNA, the CDR3 is TGTGCCAGCAGTGACGGTCTAGGTTCCGATACGCAGTATTTT. The encoded protein is CASSDGLGSDTQYF.